Each of the 28 T cell receptor beta chains below was sequenced from the same sample in a study of blood T cell repertoires in COVID-19 (TCRdb year 2020). Preparation of the library involved the immunoSEQ multiplex PCR assay. In its TCRdb copy, this immuneACCESS table keeps in-frame sequences only and misses some clones. Where compared with another copy, unresolved V genes explain less than half of these, and the others have no known cause. Counted in this sample were about 350,000 clones; approximately 89% of them appeared once. Approximately 4.1% of the sample rests with the top ten. The sample taken for sequencing was peripheral blood. These TCRs come from an older woman with COVID-19, enrolled during active disease.

J is TRBJ2-5 and V is TRBV5-1, with TRBD1 as a possible D gene (5 bases). From germline, CDR1 is SGHRS and CDR2 YFSETQ. V gave up 0 bases and J gave up 4 bases, with 10 bases separating them. The CDR3 runs 14 residues. In nucleotides, the CDR3 is TGCGCCAGCAGCTTGGGTAGCAGGGCAGAGACCCAGTACTTC. Amino acids: CASSLGSRAETQYF.

This chain connects TRBV10-2 to TRBJ1-2, with D hard to call. V lost 3 bases and J 2 bases, leaving 16 bases between the germline ends. This CDR3 contains 16 residues. The germline CDR1 and CDR2 sequences are WSHSY and SAAADI. CDR3 in amino acids: CASSDGRRVENYGYTF. CDR3 sequence (DNA): TGCGCCAGCAGTGACGGGAGGCGGGTGGAGAACTATGGCTACACCTTC.

V and J are TRBV7-8 and TRBJ2-7, with 9 positions matching TRBD1. Trimming took 1 base from V and 5 from J; bases not matched to a gene: 3. This CDR3 contains 14 residues. Looked up from germline, CDR1 is SGHVS and CDR2 is FQNEAQ. The CDR3 coding sequence is TGTGCCAGCAGCTTAGGGACAGGGGTAAACGAGCAGTACTTC. Encoded protein: CASSLGTGVNEQYF.

The chain employs TRBV2 and TRBJ1-1, with 11 positions matching TRBD1. In germline, CDR1 is SNHLY, CDR2 FYNNEI. This CDR3 is 15 amino acids long. V was pared by 7 bases and J by 1 base, with 5 bases of the junction left unmatched. The CDR3, as DNA: TGTGCCAGCATTGGGACAGGGGGAAGGAACACTGAAGCTTTCTTT. Amino acids: CASIGTGGRNTEAFF.

The chain links TRBV6-4 to TRBJ2-2, with 9 bases matching TRBD1. This CDR3 has 17 amino acids. Germline assignment: CDR1 MRHNA and CDR2 SNTAGT. V dropped 4 bases and J dropped 3; count of bases not matched to a gene: 9. The CDR3 sequence is CASSAGTGIGDTGELFF. The CDR3 DNA reads as TGTGCCAGCAGTGCCGGGACAGGGATTGGGGACACCGGGGAGCTGTTTTTT.

The chain joins TRBV12-3 or TRBV12-4 to TRBJ2-3, with D possibly being TRBD1 (6 bases). The CDR3 is made up of 13 amino acids. Trimming removed 8 bases from V and 4 bases from J, with 13 bases in between. The CDR3 coding sequence is TGTGCCAGCTCACAGGGTTCTCCAGATACGCAGTATTTT. It codes for CASSQGSPDTQYF.

This rearrangement joins TRBV4-1 to TRBJ1-2; 12 bases are a match to TRBD1. The germline V gene has CDR1 MGHRA and CDR2 YSYEKL. Unmatched junction bases numbered 7, after V lost 1 base and J lost 7 bases. The CDR3 is 16 amino acids. The DNA of the CDR3 is TGCGCCAGCAGCCAAGCTGGGACAGGGGGCGCCAGTGGCTACACCTTC. This sequence encodes CASSQAGTGGASGYTF.

This chain links TRBV4-1 with TRBJ2-5, with 9 bases lining up with TRBD2. With 4 bases clipped from V and 4 bases from J, the junction kept 4 bases outside the gene matches. The germline V gene has CDR1 MGHRA and CDR2 YSYEKL. The CDR3 consists of 14 residues. CDR3 loop: CASSPGLARETQYF. The CDR3 region has the DNA TGCGCCAGCAGCCCCGGACTAGCGAGAGAGACCCAGTACTTC.

The chain recombines TRBV5-4 with TRBJ2-5, with 12 bases lining up with TRBD2. The V segment lost 2 bases and the J segment 2 bases; nucleotides outside the gene matches: 1. CDR3 size: 15 residues. The germline CDR1 and CDR2 sequences are SGHNT and YYREEE (reference sequence). The CDR3 coding sequence is TGTGCCAGCAGCTTTGGGACTAGCGGGCAAGAGACCCAGTACTTC. Its protein is CASSFGTSGQETQYF.

The chain employs TRBV11-2 and TRBJ2-7; D gene uncertain. The germline V gene has CDR1 SGHAT and CDR2 FQNNGV. The CDR3 is 14 residues long. Between the trimmed V and J ends, which lost 0 bases and 3 bases, there was a span of 9 bases. CDR3 in DNA: TGTGCCAGCAGCTTAGATCGCAGGTTCTACGAGCAGTACTTC. Its translation is CASSLDRRFYEQYF.

The DNA for the CDR3 is TGTGCCAGCAGCTTAGATCCGGGTAACTATGGCTACACCTTC. Protein product: CASSLDPGNYGYTF. The chain recombines TRBV7-2 with TRBJ1-2; D is undetermined. Germline V CDR1 and CDR2: SGHTA, FQGNSA. Trimming took 1 base from V and 1 from J, leaving 7 bases between them. This CDR3 is built from 14 residues.

The chain has TRBV19 and TRBJ1-5; 9 nucleotides line up with TRBD1. V dropped 5 bases and J dropped 8; count of bases not matched to a gene: 4. The CDR3 runs 13 residues. Germline CDR1 LNHDA, CDR2 SQIVND (reference sequence). CDR3 loop: CASSVQGAEPQHF. For the CDR3, the DNA is TGTGCCAGTAGTGTACAGGGGGCAGAGCCCCAGCATTTT.

This clone was detected only once. The chain is built from TRBV7-8 and TRBJ1-1; a weak D match, TRBD1 (6 bases). The germline V gene has CDR1 SGHVS and CDR2 FQNEAQ. V lost 2 bases and J 1 base, leaving 20 bases between the germline ends. The CDR3 runs 18 residues. CDR3 DNA: TGTGCCAGCAGCTTATCGGGGGGGCTATTTACTCAGAACACTGAAGCTTTCTTT. It yields the protein CASSLSGGLFTQNTEAFF.

This clone was found once. This sequence joins TRBV11-1 and TRBJ2-7; 7 nucleotides line up with TRBD1. The CDR3 is 13 residues long. V trimming: 4 bases; J trimming: 6 bases; junction bases outside the gene matches: 6. CDR1 is SGHAT and CDR2 is FQDESV in the germline V gene (reference sequence). The CDR3 loop is CASSSTTGREQYF. CDR3 coding DNA: TGTGCCAGCAGCTCCACGACAGGGCGCGAGCAGTACTTC.

The rearrangement links TRBV9 to TRBJ2-3, with D perhaps matching TRBD2 (5 bases). The CDR3 contains 14 residues. Germline CDR1 SGDLS, CDR2 YYNGEE. The ends were cut back, 3 bases at V and 5 bases at J, with 13 bases in the middle. CDR3 sequence reads: CASSDGPAGDTQYF. The CDR3 DNA is TGTGCCAGCAGCGACGGCCCCGCGGGAGATACGCAGTATTTT. The full variable domain, in which reference TRBV9 and TRBJ2-3 provide the parts outside the CDR3, is DSGVTQTPKHLITATGQRVTLRCSPRSGDLSVYWYQQSLDQGLQFLIQYYNGEERAKGNILERFSAQQFPDLHSELNLSSLELGDSALYFCASSDGPAGDTQYFGPGTRLTVL.

This chain's CDR3 is CASSFGGGYNSPLHF. Written as DNA, the CDR3 is TGTGCCAGCAGTTTTGGCGGAGGCTATAATTCACCCCTCCACTTT. V and J are TRBV27 and TRBJ1-6; D gene uncertain. Germline assignment: CDR1 MNHEY and CDR2 SMNVEV (reference sequence). Trimming pared 3 bases from V and 3 bases from J, leaving 9 bases between. The CDR3 covers 15 residues.

This clone has only a few counts. This chain joins TRBV24-1 and TRBJ2-3, with 7 bases fitting TRBD1. The J segment lost 3 bases and the V segment lost 3 bases, leaving 8 bases of the junction unmatched. The CDR3 is 16 residues long. CDR1 and CDR2 (germline): KGHDR, SFDVKD. The CDR3 DNA follows: TGTGCCACCAGTGATCCCCAGGGGGAAACAACAGATACGCAGTATTTT. This encodes CATSDPQGETTDTQYF.

The rearrangement links TRBV5-1 to TRBJ1-2; 8 bases are shared with TRBD1. With V trimmed by 7 bases and J by 3 bases, 8 bases remained unmatched. Germline values: CDR1 SGHRS, CDR2 YFSETQ. This CDR3 has 14 residues. Here the CDR3 DNA reads TGCGCCAGCGGACCCCAGGGGGCTGACTATGGCTACACCTTC. Its protein is CASGPQGADYGYTF.

The chain combines TRBV5-1 with TRBJ1-1; 8 nucleotides align to TRBD1. The CDR3 length is 16 residues. V trimming: 1 base; J trimming: 3 bases; junction bases outside the gene matches: 8. Germline V lookup: CDR1 SGHRS, CDR2 YFSETQ. CDR3 in DNA: TGCGCCAGCAGCTTGTTTTCGCCAGGGGGCGACACTGAAGCTTTCTTT. This translates into CASSLFSPGGDTEAFF.

The chain is built from TRBV4-1 and TRBJ2-6; 9 positions agree with TRBD1. Germline values: CDR1 MGHRA, CDR2 YSYEKL. V dropped 4 bases and J dropped 0; count of bases not matched to a gene: 10. This CDR3 has 19 amino acids. CDR3 sequence: CASSLTTGTGTSGANVLTF. CDR3 sequence (DNA): TGCGCCAGCAGCCTCACAACGGGGACAGGGACCTCTGGGGCCAACGTCCTGACTTTC.

J is TRBJ1-4 and V is TRBV29-1; D unclear. Per the germline V gene, CDR1 is SQVTM and CDR2 is ANQGSEA. V was pared by 7 bases and J by 3 bases, with 12 bases between. This CDR3 comprises 13 residues. The CDR3 loop is CSAIRGSNEKLFF. The CDR3 nucleotides read TGCAGCGCCATACGGGGTTCTAATGAAAAACTGTTTTTT.

The chain employs TRBV5-6 and TRBJ1-1; 7 bases line up with TRBD1. Germline CDR1 is SGHDT and CDR2 is YYEEEE. The CDR3 extends over 16 amino acids. Trimming removed 4 bases from V and 4 bases from J; junction bases left unmatched: 13. CDR3 loop: CASSLLYRGAGTEAFF. The CDR3 nucleotides are TGTGCCAGCAGCCTCCTCTACAGGGGTGCGGGCACTGAAGCTTTCTTT.

This clone was seen a single time. This chain uses TRBV6-5 with TRBJ1-5; the D gene is possibly TRBD1 (5 bases). Germline CDR1 reads MNHEY; CDR2 reads SVGAGI. Between the trimmed V and J ends, which lost 6 bases and 4 bases, there was a span of 7 bases. This CDR3 contains 12 residues. The CDR3 region is CASRTANQPQHF. DNA of the CDR3: TGTGCCAGCAGGACAGCTAATCAGCCCCAGCATTTT.

The J gene is TRBJ1-1, the V gene TRBV3-1 (or the pseudogene TRBV3-2), with unresolved D. CDR1 is LGHDT, CDR2 YNNKEL, per germline (reference sequence). With 1 base removed from V and 1 base from J, the gap between germline ends came to 4 bases. This CDR3 region has 13 residues. The DNA for the CDR3 is TGTGCCAGCAGCCAAGGGCCGAACACTGAAGCTTTCTTT. This sequence encodes CASSQGPNTEAFF.

The count of this clone is one. The chain uses TRBV29-1 and TRBJ1-6, with D tentatively TRBD1 (5 bases). This CDR3 contains 13 residues. Trimming cost V 3 bases and J 14 bases, with 17 bases left between them. The germline CDR1 and CDR2 sequences are SQVTM and ANQGSEA. CDR3 residues: CSVDGHWIQALHF. For the CDR3, the DNA is TGCAGCGTTGATGGACACTGGATTCAGGCCCTCCACTTT.

The genes are TRBV28 and TRBJ1-2; D is ambiguous. This CDR3 contains 12 residues. Deletions cut 3 bases from V and 11 bases from J, with 13 bases between. Looked up from germline, CDR1 is MDHEN and CDR2 is SYDVKM. Written as DNA, the CDR3 is TGTGCCAGCAGTTTGGAGGAACCGCTGTACACCTTC. It yields the protein CASSLEEPLYTF.

The CDR3 sequence is CASKLGGAETQYF. The CDR3 DNA is TGTGCCAGCAAACTAGGGGGAGCTGAGACCCAGTACTTC. This sequence joins TRBV12-3 or TRBV12-4 and TRBJ2-5, with D possibly TRBD1 on 6 matching bases. The CDR3 runs 13 residues. Trimming took 7 bases from V and 5 from J, leaving 14 bases between them.

V usage is TRBV9 and J usage is TRBJ2-1; 13 bases match TRBD2. The CDR3 totals 18 residues. Per the germline V gene, CDR1 is SGDLS and CDR2 is YYNGEE. V shed 1 base, J shed 9 bases, and the junction held 13 bases outside the gene matches. CDR3 protein: CASSVTPVELAGGREQFF. As DNA, the CDR3 is TGTGCCAGCAGCGTAACCCCGGTTGAACTAGCGGGGGGGCGTGAGCAGTTCTTC.